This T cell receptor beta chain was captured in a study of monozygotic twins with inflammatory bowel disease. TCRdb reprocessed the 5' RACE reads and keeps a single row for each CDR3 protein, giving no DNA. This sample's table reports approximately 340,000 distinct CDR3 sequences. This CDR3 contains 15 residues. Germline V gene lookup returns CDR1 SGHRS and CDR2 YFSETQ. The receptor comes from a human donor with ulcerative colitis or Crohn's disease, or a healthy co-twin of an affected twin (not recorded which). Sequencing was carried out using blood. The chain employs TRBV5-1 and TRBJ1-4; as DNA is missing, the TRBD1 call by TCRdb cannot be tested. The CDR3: CASSPTGETNEKLFF. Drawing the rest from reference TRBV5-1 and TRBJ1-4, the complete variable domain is KAGVTQTPRYLIKTRGQQVTLSCSPISGHRSVSWYQQTPGQGLQFLFEYFSETQRNKGNFPGRFSGRQFSNSRSEMNVSTLELGDSALYLCASSPTGETNEKLFFGSGTQLSVL.